Below are 32 T cell receptor beta chains sequenced from a single sample in a study of blood T cell repertoires in COVID-19. Sequenced by immunoSEQ multiplex PCR; TCRdb stores in-frame clones only, minus some. The table records under 40,000 clones, about 80% of them present only once. Sequenced input: peripheral blood. The receptors were sampled from a woman aged 70 to 79 with acute or convalescent COVID-19.

The table lists this clone with a few counts. This sequence joins TRBV3-1 (or the pseudogene TRBV3-2) and TRBJ2-6; D gene unclear. Deletions cut 4 bases from V and 0 bases from J, with 7 bases between. Germline lookup yields CDR1 LGHDT and CDR2 YNNKEL (reference sequence). This CDR3 has 15 residues. CDR3 DNA sequence: TGTGCCAGCAGCCCTCAGTACTCTGGGGCCAACGTCCTGACTTTC. It codes for CASSPQYSGANVLTF.

This chain joins TRBV25-1 and TRBJ2-1; 12 bases match TRBD2. CDR1 MGHDK and CDR2 SYGVNS come from the germline V gene. The CDR3 length is 13 residues. Unmatched junction bases numbered 2, after V lost 6 bases and J lost 8 bases. This CDR3 is CASRTSGSYEQFF. CDR3 sequence (DNA): TGTGCCAGCAGGACTAGCGGGAGCTATGAGCAGTTCTTC.

This clone was seen only once. J is TRBJ2-5 and V is TRBV19; a possible D gene is TRBD2 (6 bases). Trimming took off 6 bases at V and 5 bases at J, with 13 bases between the two ends. CDR3 length equals 13 residues. Germline loops: CDR1 LNHDA, CDR2 SQIVND (reference sequence). The CDR3 DNA is TGTGCCAGTAGGCGGAGGGCGAAGGAGACCCAGTACTTC. Translated: CASRRRAKETQYF.

As to this clone: At one of its ends the junction is not consistent with the germline gene, which may arise from a read error. The genes are TRBV2 and TRBJ2-3; D ambiguous. The germline CDR1 and CDR2 sequences are SNHLY and FYNNEI. CDR3 size: 14 residues. DNA for the CDR3: TGTGCCAGCAGTCAAGCGCCGGGCACAGATACGCAGTATTTT. It translates to CASSQAPGTDTQYF.

The chain carries TRBV11-1 and TRBJ1-1; D is undetermined. This CDR3 is built from 14 residues. V was clipped by 5 bases and J by 3 bases, with 13 bases between them. Germline assignment: CDR1 SGHAT and CDR2 FQDESV (reference sequence). The CDR3 coding sequence is TGTGCCAGCAGCCCCCGCGAGTGGTACACTGAAGCTTTCTTT. Its translation: CASSPREWYTEAFF.

The chain carries TRBV3-1 (or the pseudogene TRBV3-2) and TRBJ1-2; 7 bases line up with TRBD1. The CDR3 sequence is 13 residues long. CDR1 is LGHDT, CDR2 YNNKEL, per germline (reference sequence). V lost 5 bases, J lost 7 bases, and 7 bases stayed unmatched. CDR3: CASSWAQGGGYTF. The CDR3 DNA reads TGTGCCAGCAGCTGGGCCCAGGGGGGTGGCTACACCTTC.

In its sample, this clone was seen a few times. This sequence joins TRBV5-4 and TRBJ2-7; the D gene is possibly TRBD2 (5 bases). CDR1 is SGHNT, CDR2 YYREEE, per germline (reference sequence). Trimming stripped 0 bases from V and 0 bases from J, with 10 bases between. This CDR3 spans 15 amino acids. CDR3 nucleotide sequence: TGTGCCAGCAGCTTGGACGACGGGGACTCCTACGAGCAGTACTTC. Its translation is CASSLDDGDSYEQYF.

This clone was observed once. The chain carries TRBV5-6 and TRBJ1-2, with 8 bases lining up with TRBD1. Germline-derived CDR1 and CDR2 are SGHDT and YYEEEE. This CDR3 is 15 amino acids long. V shed 2 bases, J shed 8 bases, and the junction held 11 bases outside the gene matches. This chain's CDR3 is CASSFWTGMLWGYTF. The CDR3 DNA is TGTGCCAGCAGCTTCTGGACAGGGATGCTCTGGGGCTACACCTTC.

The chain couples TRBV5-1 to TRBJ2-2, with a tentative D call TRBD1 (5 bases). The V gene's germline CDR1 is SGHRS and CDR2 YFSETQ. The CDR3 runs 15 residues. The ends were cut back, 4 bases at V and 5 bases at J, with 15 bases in the middle. The CDR3 DNA reads as TGCGCCAGCAGCCCTAGGGCTGGGGCTACCGGGGAGCTGTTTTTT. It translates to CASSPRAGATGELFF.

The rearrangement uses TRBV12-5 and TRBJ1-6; the match to TRBD1 covers 9 bases. Germline CDR1 reads LGHNT; CDR2 reads FRNRAP. Trimming cost V 0 bases and J 6 bases; bases outside gene matches: 3. The CDR3 has 16 amino acids. CDR3 DNA sequence: TGTGCTAGTGGTTTGGTACCGGACAGGGGTAATTCACCCCTCCACTTT. Protein sequence: CASGLVPDRGNSPLHF.

This clone showed up just once. This chain links TRBV19 with TRBJ1-2; D unresolved. Germline lookup yields CDR1 LNHDA and CDR2 SQIVND (reference sequence). The CDR3 contains 13 residues. Trimming stripped 10 bases from V and 0 bases from J, with 12 bases between. The CDR3 sequence is CANRHSSNYGYTF. The DNA for the CDR3 is TGTGCCAATCGGCACAGTTCTAACTATGGCTACACCTTC.

This clone occurred a few times. The chain links TRBV9 to TRBJ2-3, with a weak D call TRBD2 (6 bases). The CDR3 sequence is 14 residues long. V lost 2 bases to trimming and J lost 6 bases, with 13 bases between them. CDR1 and CDR2 (germline): SGDLS, YYNGEE. The DNA of the CDR3 is TGTGCCAGCAGCGTGGTACTAGCCGGGGATACGCAGTATTTT. It translates to CASSVVLAGDTQYF. The full variable domain, in which reference TRBV9 and TRBJ2-3 provide the parts outside the CDR3, is DSGVTQTPKHLITATGQRVTLRCSPRSGDLSVYWYQQSLDQGLQFLIQYYNGEERAKGNILERFSAQQFPDLHSELNLSSLELGDSALYFCASSVVLAGDTQYFGPGTRLTVL.

A single count supports this clone. V and J are TRBV28 and TRBJ2-1; the match to TRBD2 covers 9 bases. There are 14 residues in the CDR3. The ends lost 4 bases at V and 5 bases at J; junction bases unmatched: 3. The germline V gene has CDR1 MDHEN and CDR2 SYDVKM. This chain's CDR3 is CASSWAGGNNEQFF. CDR3 nucleotides: TGTGCCAGCAGTTGGGCGGGAGGGAACAATGAGCAGTTCTTC.

The CDR3 region has the DNA TGTGCCAGCAGCCTGGGATCTAGCGGGGGGGCCGATACGCAGTATTTT. This encodes CASSLGSSGGADTQYF. This chain links TRBV5-4 with TRBJ2-3; 12 bases line up with TRBD2. Germline V CDR1 and CDR2: SGHNT, YYREEE (reference sequence). This CDR3 has 16 residues. Germline trimming cut 4 bases from V and 6 bases from J; bases unmatched to any gene: 9.

This chain links TRBV11-2 with TRBJ2-1; D ambiguous. V was pared by 2 bases and J by 3 bases, with 2 bases between. This CDR3 has 12 amino acids. CDR1 and CDR2 (germline): SGHAT, FQNNGV. The CDR3 loop is CASSLLYNEQFF. In nucleotides, the CDR3 is TGTGCCAGCAGCTTACTCTACAATGAGCAGTTCTTC.

Here the CDR3 reads CASSETLHVTDTQYF. CDR3 nucleotide sequence: TGTGCCAGCAGTGAGACTCTACATGTCACAGATACGCAGTATTTT. V gene TRBV6-1 combines with J gene TRBJ2-3, with D hard to call. Looked up from germline, CDR1 is MNHNS and CDR2 is SASEGT. V was clipped by 3 bases and J by 2 bases, with 12 bases between them. The CDR3 runs to 15 residues.

The gene calls are TRBV5-1 and TRBJ2-3; 8 positions match TRBD1. The junction had 8 bases not matched to a gene; V was cut back by 5 bases and J by 6 bases. This CDR3 has 14 residues. Germline V CDR1 and CDR2: SGHRS, YFSETQ. CDR3 coding DNA: TGCGCCAGCAGACAGGGGGAGCTTGAGGATACGCAGTATTTT. Translated, it gives CASRQGELEDTQYF.

This chain uses TRBV18 with TRBJ1-5, with 9 bases that match TRBD1. This CDR3 is built from 13 residues. The junction had 3 bases not matched to a gene; V was cut back by 8 bases and J by 4 bases. Per germline, CDR1 KGHSH and CDR2 LQKENI. The CDR3 region has the DNA TGTGCCAGCCGGGGACAGGGAAATCAGCCCCAGCATTTT. It codes for CASRGQGNQPQHF.

The chain joins TRBV6-1 to TRBJ2-1; 7 positions match TRBD1. After removal of 4 bases from V and 3 bases from J, the junction contained 12 bases not matched to a gene. CDR3 size: 17 residues. CDR1 and CDR2 (germline): MNHNS, SASEGT. The CDR3 DNA follows: TGTGCCAGCAGTGGGAGCACAAACAGGGGACACTACAATGAGCAGTTCTTC. Its translation is CASSGSTNRGHYNEQFF.

Notes on this clone: The junction shows a germline mismatch at one end, possibly a read error. The rearrangement links TRBV20-1 to TRBJ2-3; 7 bases fit TRBD1. The CDR3 is made up of 10 amino acids. In germline, CDR1 is DFQATT, CDR2 SNEGSKA (reference sequence). DNA of the CDR3: TGCAGTTCCGGGACAGAAACGCAGTATTTT. Residues: CSSGTETQYF.

CDR3 DNA sequence: TGTGCCAGCAGCCAAGACGACAGGGTAGAACAGCCCCAGCATTTT. Its protein is CASSQDDRVEQPQHF. The J gene is TRBJ1-5, the V gene TRBV2, with 7 bases aligning to TRBD1. CDR1 is SNHLY and CDR2 is FYNNEI in the germline V gene. CDR3 length equals 15 residues. V lost 6 bases and J lost 7; bases outside the gene matches: 12.

CDR3 region: CASSQVSSGGARPYEQYF. CDR3 bases: TGCGCCAGCAGCCAAGTTAGTAGCGGGGGTGCCAGACCCTACGAGCAGTACTTC. V usage is TRBV4-1 and J usage is TRBJ2-7; the match to TRBD2 covers 9 bases. This CDR3 has 18 residues. In germline, CDR1 is MGHRA, CDR2 YSYEKL. With 1 base clipped from V and 2 bases from J, the junction kept 12 bases outside the gene matches.

The rearrangement links TRBV3-1 (or the pseudogene TRBV3-2) to TRBJ2-5; 11 bases map to TRBD2. Germline CDR1 is LGHDT and CDR2 is YNNKEL (reference sequence). The CDR3 length is 15 residues. V shed 0 bases and J 12 bases; nucleotides not matched to a gene: 9. For the CDR3, the DNA is TGTGCCAGCAGCCAAGATCCCCTAGCGGGAGGCCCCAAGTACTTC. Protein sequence: CASSQDPLAGGPKYF.

The chain recombines TRBV2 with TRBJ1-6; D might be TRBD1 (6 bases). Germline values: CDR1 SNHLY, CDR2 FYNNEI. V shed 4 bases and J shed 9 bases, with 16 bases lying between them. The CDR3 runs 15 residues. Here the CDR3 reads CASSVPGQEGSPLHF. CDR3 sequence (DNA): TGTGCCAGCAGTGTGCCGGGACAAGAAGGTTCACCCCTCCACTTT.

Only one count was recorded for this clone. This sequence joins TRBV5-1 and TRBJ2-6; 10 positions match TRBD2. V lost 3 bases to trimming and J lost 0 bases; unmatched junction nucleotides: 3. Germline V gene data show CDR1 as SGHRS and CDR2 as YFSETQ. This CDR3 comprises 17 residues. This chain's CDR3 is CASSSLAGDSGANVLTF. The CDR3 bases are TGCGCCAGCAGCTCGCTAGCGGGGGACTCTGGGGCCAACGTCCTGACTTTC.

The gene calls are TRBV24-1 and TRBJ2-3; possible D gene TRBD2, 7 bases. The CDR3 sequence is 16 residues long. Germline V CDR1 and CDR2: KGHDR, SFDVKD. V was shortened by 3 bases and J by 6 bases, with 18 bases between the two germline ends. The CDR3 reads CATSDRGGPHADTQYF. As DNA, the CDR3 is TGTGCCACCAGTGATAGGGGGGGGCCGCATGCGGATACGCAGTATTTT.

The chain carries TRBV5-1 and TRBJ1-1; D is unclear. The V end lost 1 base, the J end lost 0 bases, and 10 bases lay between the germline ends. This CDR3 is 15 amino acids long. Germline V gives CDR1 SGHRS, CDR2 YFSETQ. The CDR3 loop reads CASSLSNSLNTEAFF. DNA of the CDR3: TGCGCCAGCAGCTTGAGCAACAGTTTGAACACTGAAGCTTTCTTT.

The chain uses TRBV2 and TRBJ2-7; D gene unclear. The CDR3 length is 14 residues. V shed 4 bases and J shed 1 base, with 11 bases lying between them. The germline V gene encodes CDR1 SNHLY and CDR2 FYNNEI. The chain's CDR3 is CASSGDNLSYEQYF. As DNA, the CDR3 is TGTGCCAGCAGTGGCGACAACCTTTCCTACGAGCAGTACTTC.

The CDR3 here is CASSAGQGHQPQHF. The CDR3 DNA reads TGTGCCAGCAGTGCGGGACAGGGTCATCAGCCCCAGCATTTT. The chain is built from TRBV2 and TRBJ1-5, with 9 bases fitting TRBD1. The length of the CDR3 is 14 residues. Unmatched junction bases numbered 3, after V lost 4 bases and J lost 5 bases. Germline V CDR1 and CDR2: SNHLY, FYNNEI.

The chain carries TRBV6-1 and TRBJ2-7, with 10 bases matching TRBD2. The CDR3 runs 15 residues. Germline assignment: CDR1 MNHNS and CDR2 SASEGT. The trim removed 2 bases at V and 4 bases at J, leaving 5 bases unmatched. The CDR3 protein is CASSEPSGGGYEQYF. The CDR3 nucleotides are TGTGCCAGCAGTGAACCTAGCGGGGGCGGGTACGAGCAGTACTTC.

The V call is TRBV10-3, the J call TRBJ2-5; 9 nucleotides match TRBD2. The CDR3 has 12 residues. V dropped 6 bases and J dropped 8; count of bases not matched to a gene: 4. Germline loops: CDR1 ENHRY, CDR2 SYGVKD. CDR3: CAIRTSGATQYF. The CDR3 region has the DNA TGTGCCATCAGGACTAGCGGTGCAACCCAGTACTTC.

V gene TRBV15 combines with J gene TRBJ1-1; D possibly corresponds to TRBD1 (6 bases). Trimming took 5 bases from V and 4 from J, leaving 17 bases between them. Germline CDR1 and CDR2: LNHNV and YYDKDF (reference sequence). The CDR3 is made up of 15 amino acids. CDR3 nucleotide sequence: TGTGCCACCAGCGCGAAAGTACAGGGAAGCACTGAAGCTTTCTTT. Its translation is CATSAKVQGSTEAFF.